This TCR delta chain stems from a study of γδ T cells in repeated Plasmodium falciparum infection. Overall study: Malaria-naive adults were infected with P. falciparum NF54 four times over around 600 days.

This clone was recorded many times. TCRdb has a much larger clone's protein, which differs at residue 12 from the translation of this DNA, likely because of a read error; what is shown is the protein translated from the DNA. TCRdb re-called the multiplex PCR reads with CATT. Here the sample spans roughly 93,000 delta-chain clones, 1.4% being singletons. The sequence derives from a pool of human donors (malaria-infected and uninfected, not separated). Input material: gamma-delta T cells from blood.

The CDR3 region has the DNA TGTGCCTGTGACCGTCTGGGGACCGATAAACTCACCTTT. Protein: CACDRLGTDKLTF. The chain combines TRDV2 with TRDJ1, with D perhaps TRDD3 (6 bases). This CDR3 contains 13 residues. Germline V CDR1 and CDR2: GEAIGNYY, EKD.